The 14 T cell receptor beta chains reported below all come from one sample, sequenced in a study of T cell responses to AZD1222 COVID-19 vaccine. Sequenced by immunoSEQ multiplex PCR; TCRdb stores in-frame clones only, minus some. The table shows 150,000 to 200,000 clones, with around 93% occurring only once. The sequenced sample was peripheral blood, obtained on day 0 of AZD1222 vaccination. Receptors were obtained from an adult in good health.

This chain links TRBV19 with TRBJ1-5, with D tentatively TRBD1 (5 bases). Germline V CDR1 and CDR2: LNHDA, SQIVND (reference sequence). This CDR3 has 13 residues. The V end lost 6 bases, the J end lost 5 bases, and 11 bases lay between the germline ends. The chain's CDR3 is CASRTTGDQPQHF. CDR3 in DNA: TGTGCCAGTAGAACAACAGGCGATCAGCCCCAGCATTTT.

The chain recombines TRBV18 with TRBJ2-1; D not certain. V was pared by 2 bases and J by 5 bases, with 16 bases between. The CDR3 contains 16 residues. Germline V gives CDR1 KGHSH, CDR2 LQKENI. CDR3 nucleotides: TGTGCCAGCTCACCATTATGGGATCGTGGAAACAATGAGCAGTTCTTC. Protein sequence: CASSPLWDRGNNEQFF.

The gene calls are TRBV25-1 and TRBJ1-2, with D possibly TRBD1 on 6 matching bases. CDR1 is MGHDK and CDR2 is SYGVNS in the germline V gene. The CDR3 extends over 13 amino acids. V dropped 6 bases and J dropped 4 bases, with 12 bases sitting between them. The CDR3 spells CASRPSGAYGYTF. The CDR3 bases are TGTGCCAGCAGACCTTCAGGGGCCTATGGCTACACCTTC.

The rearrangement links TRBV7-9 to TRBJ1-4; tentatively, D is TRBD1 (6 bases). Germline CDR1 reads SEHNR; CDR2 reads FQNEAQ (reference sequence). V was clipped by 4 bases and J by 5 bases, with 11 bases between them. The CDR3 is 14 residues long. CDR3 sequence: CASSSQGMNEKLFF. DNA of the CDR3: TGTGCCAGCAGCTCCCAGGGGATGAATGAAAAACTGTTTTTT.

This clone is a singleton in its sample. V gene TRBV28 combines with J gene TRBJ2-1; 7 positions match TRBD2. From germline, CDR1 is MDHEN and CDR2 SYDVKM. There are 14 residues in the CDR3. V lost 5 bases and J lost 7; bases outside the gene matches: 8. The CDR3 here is CASSNGGSGNEQFF. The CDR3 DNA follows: TGTGCCAGCAGTAATGGCGGGAGTGGAAATGAGCAGTTCTTC.

The CDR3 loop is CASSEGQTEAFF. The CDR3 nucleotides read TGTGCCAGCAGTGAAGGACAGACTGAAGCTTTCTTT. The rearrangement links TRBV2 to TRBJ1-1, with D possibly matching TRBD1 (5 bases). The CDR3 is 12 residues long. Germline CDR1 and CDR2: SNHLY and FYNNEI. Deletions cut 1 base from V and 5 bases from J, with 5 bases between.

The CDR3 DNA sequence: TGTGCCAGCAGTTTATCAGCCGGGCACGTCGGTGGCTACACCTTC. Translation gives CASSLSAGHVGGYTF. This chain uses TRBV27 with TRBJ1-2; D gene ambiguous. The CDR3 is 15 residues long. Trimming cost V 0 bases and J 7 bases, with 15 bases left between them. Germline CDR1 and CDR2: MNHEY and SMNVEV (reference sequence).

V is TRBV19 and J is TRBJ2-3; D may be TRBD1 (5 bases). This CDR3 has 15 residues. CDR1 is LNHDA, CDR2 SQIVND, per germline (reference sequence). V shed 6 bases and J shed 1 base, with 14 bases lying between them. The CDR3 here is CASREQALGTDTQYF. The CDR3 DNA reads TGTGCCAGTAGGGAACAGGCCTTAGGCACAGATACGCAGTATTTT.

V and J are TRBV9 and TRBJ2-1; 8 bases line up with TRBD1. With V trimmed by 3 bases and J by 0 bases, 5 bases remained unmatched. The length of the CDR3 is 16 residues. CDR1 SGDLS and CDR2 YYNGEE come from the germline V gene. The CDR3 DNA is TGTGCCAGCAGCGGACAGGGGAGTACCTCCTACAATGAGCAGTTCTTC. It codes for CASSGQGSTSYNEQFF.

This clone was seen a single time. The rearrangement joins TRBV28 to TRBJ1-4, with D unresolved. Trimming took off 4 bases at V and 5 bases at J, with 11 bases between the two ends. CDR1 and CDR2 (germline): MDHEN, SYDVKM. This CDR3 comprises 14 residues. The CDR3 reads CASSSSPSNEKLFF. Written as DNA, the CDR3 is TGTGCCAGCAGTTCATCACCCAGCAATGAAAAACTGTTTTTT.

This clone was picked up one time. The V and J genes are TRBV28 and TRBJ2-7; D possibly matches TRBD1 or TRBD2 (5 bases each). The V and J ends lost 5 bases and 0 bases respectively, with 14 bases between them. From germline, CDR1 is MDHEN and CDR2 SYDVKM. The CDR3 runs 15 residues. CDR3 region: CASSAGTGYSYEQYF. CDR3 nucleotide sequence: TGTGCCAGCAGTGCCGGGACGGGTTACTCCTACGAGCAGTACTTC.

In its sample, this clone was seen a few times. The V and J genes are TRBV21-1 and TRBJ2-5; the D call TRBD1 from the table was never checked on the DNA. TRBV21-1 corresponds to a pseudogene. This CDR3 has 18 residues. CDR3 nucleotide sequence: TGTGCCAGCAGCAAACGCGTCCGTCGTTGGGACACCCAAGAGACCCAGTACTTC. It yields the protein CASSKRVRRWDTQETQYF.

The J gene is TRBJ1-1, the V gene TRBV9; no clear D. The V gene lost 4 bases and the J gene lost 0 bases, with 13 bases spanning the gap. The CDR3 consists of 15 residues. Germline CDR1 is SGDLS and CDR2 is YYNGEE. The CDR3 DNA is TGTGCCAGCAGCCCGCCTGGGCCACTGAACACTGAAGCTTTCTTT. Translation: CASSPPGPLNTEAFF.

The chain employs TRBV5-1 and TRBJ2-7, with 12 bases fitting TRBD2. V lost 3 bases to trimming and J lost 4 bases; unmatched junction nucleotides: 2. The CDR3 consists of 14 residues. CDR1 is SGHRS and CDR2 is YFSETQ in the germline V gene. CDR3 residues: CASSSSGRAYEQYF. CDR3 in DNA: TGCGCCAGCAGCTCTAGCGGGAGGGCTTACGAGCAGTACTTC.